One and the same sample provided the 23 T cell receptor beta chains below, sequenced in a study of immune characterization of retroperitoneal liposarcoma. TCRdb called the PCR reads again in MiXCR, with one record for every CDR3 protein. Among 11,000 or so distinct CDR3 sequences listed, around half were seen once. Sequenced sample: tumor tissue. These receptors were obtained from a female donor with retroperitoneal liposarcoma.

With respect to this clonotype: The junction and the germline gene differ at one end; a read error may be behind it. This chain links TRBV6-5 with TRBJ2-7, with 8 nucleotides matching TRBD2. The CDR3 covers 17 residues. Per germline, CDR1 MNHEY and CDR2 SVGAGI. The CDR3 DNA reads TGTGCCAGCAGTTCCTCGACCCCGGGCCGGGGGGGCTACGAGCAGTCCTTC. Encoded protein: CASSSSTPGRGGYEQSF.

V gene TRBV6-5 combines with J gene TRBJ2-5; D is ambiguous. The V and J ends lost 5 bases and 11 bases respectively, with 21 bases between them. Germline-derived CDR1 and CDR2 are MNHEY and SVGAGI. This CDR3 is 14 amino acids long. In DNA, the CDR3 is TGTGCCAGCAGTGATTTGGAGCCTTACAATGAGCAGTACTTC. The encoded protein is CASSDLEPYNEQYF.

This clonotype was detected a few times. This chain connects TRBV27 to TRBJ2-4, with D unclear. Per the germline V gene, CDR1 is MNHEY and CDR2 is SMNVEV (reference sequence). CDR3 length: 14 residues. V lost 3 bases, J lost 1 base, and 7 bases lay in between. In DNA form, the CDR3 reads TGTGCCAGCAGTTTTTCTGGGGCCAAAAACATTCAGTACTTC. This encodes CASSFSGAKNIQYF.

This clonotype was counted only a few times. J is TRBJ2-7 and V is TRBV6-1; perhaps TRBD2 as D (5 bases). The ends were cut back, 3 bases at V and 7 bases at J, with 16 bases in the middle. CDR3 length equals 14 residues. Germline V gene data show CDR1 as MNHNS and CDR2 as SASEGT. CDR3 amino acids: CASSETISYNEQYF. The CDR3 coding sequence is TGTGCCAGCAGTGAGACTATAAGTTACAATGAGCAGTACTTC.

V usage is TRBV7-7 and J usage is TRBJ2-1, with 7 bases that match TRBD2. The tail of the sequence fits TRBJ2-7 better, so the J call may be wrong. The CDR3 has 14 residues. Germline CDR1 is SSHAT and CDR2 is FNYEAQ (reference sequence). The CDR3 reads CASSKGLSYNEQYF. The DNA of the CDR3 is TGTGCCAGCAGCAAGGGACTATCCTACAATGAGCAGTACTTC.

Comments on this clonotype: This clone may be a read error of a much larger clone one base away. The J gene is TRBJ2-4, the V gene TRBV7-1; 9 positions agree with TRBD1. The end of the DNA aligns better with TRBJ2-7, so the J call may be wrong. TRBV7-1 is annotated as an ORF whose role is uncertain. The CDR3 contains 16 residues. The CDR3 nucleotides read TGTGCCAGCAGCCGGCGACAGGGGGGACTCTCCTACGAGCAGTACTTC. Protein sequence: CASSRRQGGLSYEQYF.

This clonotype was seen a few times. The rearrangement uses TRBV6-1 and TRBJ2-1; D unresolved. V gave up 5 bases and J gave up 10 bases, with 18 bases separating them. CDR3 length: 14 residues. Germline V gene sequence: CDR1 MNHNS, CDR2 SASEGT. CDR3 in amino acids: CASSYYDTEGEQFF. The CDR3, as DNA: TGTGCCAGCAGTTATTACGACACGGAAGGGGAGCAGTTCTTC.

Only a few counts were recorded for this clonotype. This chain joins TRBV6-1 and TRBJ2-1; 10 bases align to TRBD1. The last part of the DNA fits TRBJ2-7 better; the J call may be wrong. The CDR3 has 13 residues. The germline gives CDR1 MNHNS, CDR2 SASEGT. The CDR3 nucleotides read TGTGCCAGCAGTACCCGGACAGGGGGTAAGCAGTACTTC. Translating gives CASSTRTGGKQYF.

This clonotype has at least ten counts. The chain combines TRBV27 with TRBJ2-5; D is ambiguous. The J call may be mistaken, given a closer DNA end match to TRBJ2-1. This CDR3 spans 14 amino acids. Germline V gene sequence: CDR1 MNHEY, CDR2 SMNVEV (reference sequence). The CDR3: CASSLTSNSYEQFF. The CDR3 nucleotides read TGTGCCAGCAGTCTGACCTCTAACTCCTACGAGCAGTTCTTC.

By sample share, this clonotype is large. The chain couples TRBV6-1 to TRBJ2-3; 7 bases map to TRBD2. Germline CDR1 and CDR2: MNHNS and SASEGT. This CDR3 spans 14 amino acids. The ends lost 8 bases at V and 2 bases at J; junction bases unmatched: 7. Here the CDR3 DNA reads TGTGCCAGCGGGGGTCGGGGGGTCACAGATACGCAGTATTTT. Encoded protein: CASGGRGVTDTQYF.

This clonotype was detected a few times. The V call is TRBV7-2, the J call TRBJ2-1, with 12 bases fitting TRBD2. V trimming: 5 bases; J trimming: 7 bases; junction bases outside the gene matches: 3. The CDR3 sequence is 14 residues long. The germline V gene encodes CDR1 SGHTA and CDR2 FQGNSA. CDR3 bases: TGTGCCAGCAGCCCACTAGCGGGAGGTAATGAGCAGTTCTTC. It is translated as CASSPLAGGNEQFF.

The sample holds a few counts of this clonotype. V usage is TRBV12-3 or TRBV12-4 and J usage is TRBJ2-3; 8 bases line up with TRBD2. CDR3 size: 22 residues. Trimming at V came to 6 bases and at J to 5 bases, leaving 31 bases not matched to a gene. The CDR3 coding sequence is TGTGCCAGCAGCCTACGGAATGTTGTTCGTCTAGCGGGTTTACCGGGGGGAGATACGCAGTATTTT. This translates into CASSLRNVVRLAGLPGGDTQYF.

This clonotype was detected only a few times. This chain uses TRBV7-2 with TRBJ2-1, with 9 bases identical to TRBD1. J gave up 10 bases and V 4 bases, and 11 bases lay outside the gene matches. This CDR3 contains 15 residues. Germline loops: CDR1 SGHTA, CDR2 FQGNSA. CDR3 bases: TGTGCCAGCAGCTCTCCCGGGACAGGGTCAGGCGAGCAGTTCTTC. Amino acids: CASSSPGTGSGEQFF.

This clonotype has only a few counts. This rearrangement joins TRBV12-3 or TRBV12-4 to TRBJ2-2; D not certain. Trimming cost V 5 bases and J 5 bases, with 12 bases left between them. The CDR3 is made up of 14 amino acids. The CDR3 DNA reads as TGTGCCAGCAGTCCTCGTGGACGGACCGGGGAGCTGTTTTTT. Amino acids: CASSPRGRTGELFF.

The V and J genes are TRBV6-8 and TRBJ2-7; D gene uncertain. CDR1 and CDR2 from the germline V gene are MNHGY and SAAAGT. Trimming shortened V by 4 bases and J by 6 bases, and 7 bases separated the two germline ends. The CDR3 contains 11 residues. The CDR3 loop is CASSFLAEQYF. CDR3 coding DNA: TGTGCCAGCAGTTTTCTGGCCGAGCAGTACTTC.

This chain links TRBV6-1 with TRBJ2-1; tentative D call: TRBD2 (6 bases). CDR1 and CDR2 (germline): MNHNS, SASEGT. With 7 bases removed from V and 10 bases from J, the gap between germline ends came to 23 bases. The CDR3 runs 15 residues. The CDR3 coding sequence is TGTGCCAGCACCCCCACTAGCCGGAGCTCCTACGAGCAGTTCTTC. This gives the protein CASTPTSRSSYEQFF.

This clonotype was seen once. CDR3 in amino acids: CASTAPGGFINEQYF. As DNA, the CDR3 is TGTGCCAGCACCGCGCCCGGGGGGTTTATTAATGAGCAGTACTTC. The rearrangement links TRBV12-3 or TRBV12-4 to TRBJ2-5; 7 bases match TRBD2. The J segment lost 11 bases and the V segment lost 7 bases, leaving 19 bases of the junction unmatched. The CDR3 has 15 residues.

This clonotype appeared once. The genes are TRBV12-3 or TRBV12-4 and TRBJ2-3; TRBD2 aligns across 9 bases. The CDR3 length is 17 residues. Trimming took 3 bases from V and 2 from J; bases not matched to a gene: 9. The CDR3 coding sequence is TGTGCCAGCAGTTTGGTGGGCGGGGGGGCCATCACAGATACGCAGTATTTT. It encodes CASSLVGGGAITDTQYF.

The genes are TRBV12-5 and TRBJ1-2; 11 bases agree with TRBD1. V was clipped by 2 bases and J by 4 bases; unmatched bases: 9. The germline V gene encodes CDR1 LGHNT and CDR2 FRNRAP. CDR3 length: 17 residues. This chain's CDR3 is CASGLTRTGGGLYGYTF. CDR3 DNA: TGTGCTAGTGGTTTGACCCGGACAGGGGGCGGCCTCTATGGCTACACCTTC.

The rearrangement links TRBV7-2 to TRBJ2-1; TRBD2 matches 9 bases. Trimming removed 5 bases from V and 0 bases from J; junction bases left unmatched: 2. The germline CDR1 and CDR2 sequences are SGHTA and FQGNSA. This CDR3 has 15 residues. The CDR3, as DNA: TGTGCCAGCAGCCCTAGCGGGGTCTCCTACAATGAGCAGTTCTTC. Residues: CASSPSGVSYNEQFF. The variable domain in full, completed from reference TRBV7-2 and TRBJ2-1, reads GAGVSQSPSNKVTEKGKDVELRCDPISGHTALYWYRQSLGQGLEFLIYFQGNSAPDKSGLPSDRFSAERTGGSVSTLTIQRTQQEDSAVYLCASSPSGVSYNEQFFGPGTRLTVL.

The V and J genes are TRBV12-3 or TRBV12-4 and TRBJ2-3, with D maybe TRBD2 (6 bases). CDR3 length: 17 amino acids. V was clipped by 8 bases and J by 1 base, with 22 bases between them. CDR3 loop: CASRNLVAGRGTDTQYF. The CDR3 region has the DNA TGTGCCAGCCGCAACCTCGTCGCGGGAAGGGGCACAGATACGCAGTATTTT.

The V call is TRBV6-1, the J call TRBJ1-1; possible D gene TRBD1, 6 bases. CDR1 is MNHNS, CDR2 SASEGT, per germline. CDR3 length: 13 amino acids. V was trimmed by 6 bases and J by 3 bases, leaving 11 bases between them. CDR3 nucleotides: TGTGCCAGCAGGTCCAGGGGATACACTGAAGCTTTCTTT. This gives the protein CASRSRGYTEAFF.

The J gene is TRBJ2-5, the V gene TRBV6-6, with D perhaps being TRBD1 or TRBD2 (6 bases each). The J call may be mistaken, given a closer DNA end match to TRBJ2-7. This CDR3 is built from 13 residues. CDR1 and CDR2 (germline): MNHNY, SVGAGI (reference sequence). CDR3 amino acids: CASSGGTTYEQYF. The CDR3 DNA is TGTGCCAGCAGTGGGGGGACAACCTACGAGCAGTACTTC.